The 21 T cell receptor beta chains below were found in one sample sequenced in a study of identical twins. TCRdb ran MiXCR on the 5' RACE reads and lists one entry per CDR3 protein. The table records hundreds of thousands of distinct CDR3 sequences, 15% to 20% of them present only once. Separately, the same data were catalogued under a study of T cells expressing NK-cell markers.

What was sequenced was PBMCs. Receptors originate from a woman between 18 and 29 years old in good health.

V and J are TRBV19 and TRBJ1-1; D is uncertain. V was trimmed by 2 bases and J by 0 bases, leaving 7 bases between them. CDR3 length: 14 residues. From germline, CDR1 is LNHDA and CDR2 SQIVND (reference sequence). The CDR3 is CASSIKHLNTEAFF. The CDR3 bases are TGTGCCAGTAGTATAAAACACTTGAACACTGAAGCTTTCTTT.

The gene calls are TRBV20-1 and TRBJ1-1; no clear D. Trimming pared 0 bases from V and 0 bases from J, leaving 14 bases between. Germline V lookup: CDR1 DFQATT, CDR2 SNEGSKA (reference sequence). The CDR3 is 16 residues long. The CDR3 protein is CSARDRLRQVNTEAFF. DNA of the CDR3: TGCAGTGCTAGAGATCGGTTGAGGCAAGTGAACACTGAAGCTTTCTTT.

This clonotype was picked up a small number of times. For the CDR3, the DNA is TGCGCCAGCAGCTTGGCGGTGGTGTCGTTGAACACTGAAGCTTTCTTT. Protein product: CASSLAVVSLNTEAFF. V gene TRBV5-1 combines with J gene TRBJ1-1; D remains ambiguous. Germline V gene data show CDR1 as SGHRS and CDR2 as YFSETQ. The CDR3 spans 16 residues. V gave up 0 bases and J gave up 0 bases, with 12 bases separating them.

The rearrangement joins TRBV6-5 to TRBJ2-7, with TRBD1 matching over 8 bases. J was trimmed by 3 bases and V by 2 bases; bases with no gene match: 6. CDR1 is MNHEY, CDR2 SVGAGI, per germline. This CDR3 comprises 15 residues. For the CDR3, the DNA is TGTGCCAGCAGTTACATAGGGACAGGCGACTACGAGCAGTACTTC. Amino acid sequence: CASSYIGTGDYEQYF.

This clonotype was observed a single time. The CDR3 DNA reads TGTGCCAGCAGCTTAGTTGGAGGGTATACCTACGAGCAGTACTTC. Protein: CASSLVGGYTYEQYF. This rearrangement joins TRBV7-8 to TRBJ2-7; D might be TRBD2 (6 bases). Trimming stripped 1 base from V and 2 bases from J, with 12 bases between. The CDR3 sequence is 15 residues long. The germline CDR1 and CDR2 sequences are SGHVS and FQNEAQ.

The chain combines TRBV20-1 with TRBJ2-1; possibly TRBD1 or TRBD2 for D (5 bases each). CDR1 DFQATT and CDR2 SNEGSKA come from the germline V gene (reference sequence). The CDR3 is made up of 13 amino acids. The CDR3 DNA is TGCAGCGTTGTGGGGGAAGCGTACAATGAGCAGTTCTTC. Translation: CSVVGEAYNEQFF.

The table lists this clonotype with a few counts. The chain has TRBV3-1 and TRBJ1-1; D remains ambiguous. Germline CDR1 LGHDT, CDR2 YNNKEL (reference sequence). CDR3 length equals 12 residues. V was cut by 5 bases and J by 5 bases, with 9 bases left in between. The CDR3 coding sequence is TGTGCCAGCAGCTCCGATGAAACTGAAGCTTTCTTT. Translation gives CASSSDETEAFF.

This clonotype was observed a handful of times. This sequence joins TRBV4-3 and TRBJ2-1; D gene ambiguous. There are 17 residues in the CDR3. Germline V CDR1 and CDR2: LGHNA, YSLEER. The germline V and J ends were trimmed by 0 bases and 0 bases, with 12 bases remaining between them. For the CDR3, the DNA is TGCGCCAGCAGCCAAGATTGGTTCCCGAGCTCCTACAATGAGCAGTTCTTC. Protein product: CASSQDWFPSSYNEQFF.

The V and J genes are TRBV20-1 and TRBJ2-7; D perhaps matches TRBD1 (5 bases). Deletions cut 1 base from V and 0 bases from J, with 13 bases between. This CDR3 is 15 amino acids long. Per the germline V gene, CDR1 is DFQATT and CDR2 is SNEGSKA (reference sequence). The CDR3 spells CSARVTTGFSYEQYF. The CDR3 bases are TGCAGTGCTAGAGTCACTACAGGTTTCTCCTACGAGCAGTACTTC.

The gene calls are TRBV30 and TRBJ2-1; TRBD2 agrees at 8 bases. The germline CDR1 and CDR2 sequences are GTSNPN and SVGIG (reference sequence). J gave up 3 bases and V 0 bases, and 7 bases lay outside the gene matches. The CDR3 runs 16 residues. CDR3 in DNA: TGTGCCTGGAGTGTCAGCGGCGGGAGGATCTACAATGAGCAGTTCTTC. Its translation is CAWSVSGGRIYNEQFF.

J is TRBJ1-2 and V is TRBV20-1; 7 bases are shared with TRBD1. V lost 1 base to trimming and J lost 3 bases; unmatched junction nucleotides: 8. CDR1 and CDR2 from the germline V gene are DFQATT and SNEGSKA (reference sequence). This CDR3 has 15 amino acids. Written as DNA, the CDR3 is TGCAGTGCTAGAGTGCCCAACAGGGGAGACTATGGCTACACCTTC. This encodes CSARVPNRGDYGYTF.

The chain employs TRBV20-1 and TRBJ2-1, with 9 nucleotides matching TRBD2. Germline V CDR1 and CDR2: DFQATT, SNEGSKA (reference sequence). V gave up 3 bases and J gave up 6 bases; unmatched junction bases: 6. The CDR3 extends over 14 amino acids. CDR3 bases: TGCAGTGCTAGTTCGGGACTAGCAAGCAATGAGCAGTTCTTC. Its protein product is CSASSGLASNEQFF.

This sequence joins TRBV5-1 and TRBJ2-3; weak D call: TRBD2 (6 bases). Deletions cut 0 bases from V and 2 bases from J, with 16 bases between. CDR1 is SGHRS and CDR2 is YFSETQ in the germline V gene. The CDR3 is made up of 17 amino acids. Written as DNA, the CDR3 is TGCGCCAGCAGCTTGGCAGGATCGGCTAGCGCCACAGATACGCAGTATTTT. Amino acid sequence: CASSLAGSASATDTQYF. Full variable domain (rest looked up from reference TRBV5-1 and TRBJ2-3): KAGVTQTPRYLIKTRGQQVTLSCSPISGHRSVSWYQQTPGQGLQFLFEYFSETQRNKGNFPGRFSGRQFSNSRSEMNVSTLELGDSALYLCASSLAGSASATDTQYFGPGTRLTVL.

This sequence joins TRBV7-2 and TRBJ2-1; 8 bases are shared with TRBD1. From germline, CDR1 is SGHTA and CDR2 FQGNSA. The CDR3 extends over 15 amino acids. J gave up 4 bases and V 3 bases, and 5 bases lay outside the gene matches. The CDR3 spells CASSFQGAGYNEQFF. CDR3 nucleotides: TGTGCCAGCAGCTTTCAGGGGGCGGGATACAATGAGCAGTTCTTC.

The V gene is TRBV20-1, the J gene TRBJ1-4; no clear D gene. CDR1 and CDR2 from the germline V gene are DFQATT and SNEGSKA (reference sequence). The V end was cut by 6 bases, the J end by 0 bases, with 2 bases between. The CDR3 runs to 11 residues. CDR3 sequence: CSAATNEKLFF. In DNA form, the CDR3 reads TGCAGTGCGGCAACTAATGAAAAACTGTTTTTT.

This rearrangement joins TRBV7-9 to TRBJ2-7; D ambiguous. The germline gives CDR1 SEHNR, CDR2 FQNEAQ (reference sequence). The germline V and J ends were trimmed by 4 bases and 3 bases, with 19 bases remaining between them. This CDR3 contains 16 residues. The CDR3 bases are TGTGCCAGCAGCTACTTTCGGTACTCTCGAAACTACGAGCAGTACTTC. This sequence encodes CASSYFRYSRNYEQYF. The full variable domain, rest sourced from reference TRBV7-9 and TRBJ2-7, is DTGVSQNPRHKITKRGQNVTFRCDPISEHNRLYWYRQTLGQGPEFLTYFQNEAQLEKSRLLSDRFSAERPKGSFSTLEIQRTEQGDSAMYLCASSYFRYSRNYEQYFGPGTRLTVT.

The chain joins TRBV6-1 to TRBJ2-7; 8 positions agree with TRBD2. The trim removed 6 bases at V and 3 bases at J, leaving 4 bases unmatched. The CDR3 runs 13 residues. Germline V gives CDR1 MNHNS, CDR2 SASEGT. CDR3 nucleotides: TGTGCCAGCAGACTTAGCGGGAACTACGAGCAGTACTTC. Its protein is CASRLSGNYEQYF.

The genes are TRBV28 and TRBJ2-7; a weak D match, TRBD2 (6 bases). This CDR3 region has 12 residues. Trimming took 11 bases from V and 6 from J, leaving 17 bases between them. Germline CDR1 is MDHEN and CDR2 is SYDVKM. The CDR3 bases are TGTGCCGGAGCGGGTTCCGGCCCCGAGCAGTACTTC. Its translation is CAGAGSGPEQYF.

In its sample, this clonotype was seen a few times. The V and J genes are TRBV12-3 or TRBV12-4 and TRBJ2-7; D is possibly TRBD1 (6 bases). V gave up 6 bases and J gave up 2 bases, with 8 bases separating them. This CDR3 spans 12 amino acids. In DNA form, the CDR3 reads TGTGCCAGCAGGGGGGCCGCCTACGAGCAGTACTTC. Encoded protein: CASRGAAYEQYF.

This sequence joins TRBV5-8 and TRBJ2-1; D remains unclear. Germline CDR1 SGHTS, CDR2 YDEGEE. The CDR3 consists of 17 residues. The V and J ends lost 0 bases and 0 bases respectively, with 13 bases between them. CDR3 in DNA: TGTGCCAGCAGCTTGGTAGGCTTTAGGAGCTCCTACAATGAGCAGTTCTTC. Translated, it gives CASSLVGFRSSYNEQFF.

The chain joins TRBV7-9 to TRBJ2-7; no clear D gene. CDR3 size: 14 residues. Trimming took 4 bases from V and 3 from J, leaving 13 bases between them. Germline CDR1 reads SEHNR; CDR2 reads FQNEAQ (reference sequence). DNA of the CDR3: TGTGCCAGCAGCTCCCCTTTCGGCGACTACGAGCAGTACTTC. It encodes CASSSPFGDYEQYF.